This T cell receptor beta chain was captured by sequencing in a study of Ad26.COV2.S vaccination and SARS-CoV-2 variants. A note on this clone: Its matching antigen is unknown.

This CDR3 is built from 12 residues. The V gene lost 4 bases and the J gene lost 6 bases, with 8 bases spanning the gap. Germline V gene lookup returns CDR1 MNHEY and CDR2 SVGEGT. Sequenced by immunoSEQ multiplex PCR; TCRdb stores in-frame clones only, minus some. Seen here are about 350,000 clones, about 90% observed once, and the top ten hold 3% to 4%. Study conclusions and caveats: An underestimation of total T cell responses may have resulted from the TCR breadth and depth analyses.

The genes are TRBV6-2 or TRBV6-3 and TRBJ2-3, with D hard to call. This sample comprised peripheral blood, obtained after recovery from COVID-19. This receptor was identified in a human donor who had recovered from COVID-19. CDR3 coding DNA: TGTGCCAGCAGTTCTACCCCCGATACGCAGTATTTT. It encodes CASSSTPDTQYF.